These 29 T cell receptor beta chains were sequenced from one sample in a study of T cell responses to AZD1222 COVID-19 vaccine. Clones were read by immunoSEQ multiplex PCR, and TCRdb kept only the in-frame ones, dropping some. In the table there are 120,000 or so clones, 85% to 90% of which are singletons. The specimen comprised peripheral blood, sampled on day 0 of AZD1222 vaccination. The source of these receptors is an adult in good health.

This clone was counted once. The CDR3 DNA reads TGTGCCAGCGCCGGACAGGGGGTCACAGATACGCAGTATTTT. Amino acids: CASAGQGVTDTQYF. The chain couples TRBV11-3 to TRBJ2-3; 10 bases agree with TRBD1. J was trimmed by 2 bases and V by 8 bases; bases with no gene match: 4. The germline V gene encodes CDR1 SGHNT and CDR2 YENEEA. This CDR3 has 14 residues.

The rearrangement links TRBV6-5 to TRBJ2-2; a weak D match, TRBD1 (6 bases). This CDR3 region has 14 residues. Trimming took 0 bases from V and 5 from J, leaving 7 bases between them. CDR1 and CDR2 (germline): MNHEY, SVGAGI. CDR3 in DNA: TGTGCCAGCAGTTACTCGCAGGGGACCGGGGAGCTGTTTTTT. Protein: CASSYSQGTGELFF.

The chain employs TRBV19 and TRBJ1-5; a weak D match, TRBD1 (6 bases). The CDR3 is 15 amino acids. Deletions cut 3 bases from V and 3 bases from J, with 12 bases between. The germline V gene has CDR1 LNHDA and CDR2 SQIVND (reference sequence). The CDR3 DNA is TGTGCCAGTAGTATCCAGGGGACCTTCAATCAGCCCCAGCATTTT. Translated: CASSIQGTFNQPQHF.

As regards this clone: The same CDR3 also results from other DNA sequences found in this sample. V and J are TRBV19 and TRBJ2-1; 10 bases map to TRBD2. Trimming took 5 bases from V and 1 from J; bases not matched to a gene: 2. CDR3 length: 15 residues. Germline V CDR1 and CDR2: LNHDA, SQIVND (reference sequence). CDR3 protein: CASSRTSGSYNEQFF. The DNA of the CDR3 is TGTGCCAGTAGTCGGACTAGCGGATCCTACAATGAGCAGTTCTTC.

The sample holds a few counts of this clone. The V gene is TRBV4-3, the J gene TRBJ1-2; D is unresolved. There are 15 residues in the CDR3. The V and J ends lost 0 bases and 0 bases respectively, with 8 bases between them. Germline V lookup: CDR1 LGHNA, CDR2 YSLEER. DNA of the CDR3: TGCGCCAGCAGCCAAGAGATAACCGCTAACTATGGCTACACCTTC. Its protein product is CASSQEITANYGYTF.

The chain combines TRBV12-3 or TRBV12-4 with TRBJ1-2; 8 positions match TRBD1. Trimming removed 2 bases from V and 4 bases from J; junction bases left unmatched: 0. The CDR3 length is 13 residues. As DNA, the CDR3 is TGTGCCAGCAGTTTAACAGGGGGCTATGGCTACACCTTC. Protein: CASSLTGGYGYTF.

This clone was detected only once. V gene TRBV7-8 combines with J gene TRBJ2-1, with 9 bases that match TRBD2. The V and J ends lost 7 bases and 7 bases, in that order; junction bases with no gene match: 11. Germline V gene lookup returns CDR1 SGHVS and CDR2 FQNEAQ. This CDR3 is built from 15 residues. The CDR3 sequence is CASTIPRGGRNEQFF. CDR3 bases: TGTGCCAGCACCATTCCGCGGGGGGGCCGGAATGAGCAGTTCTTC.

The V gene is TRBV3-1 (or the pseudogene TRBV3-2), the J gene TRBJ1-2; possibly TRBD1 for D (6 bases). Germline CDR1 and CDR2: LGHDT and YNNKEL (reference sequence). V was trimmed by 5 bases and J by 3 bases, leaving 19 bases between them. The CDR3 has 16 amino acids. In nucleotides, the CDR3 is TGTGCCAGCAGCACAAACTTAGGGGGGAGAGACTATGGCTACACCTTC. Amino acids: CASSTNLGGRDYGYTF.

The chain joins TRBV21-1 to TRBJ1-1. TRBV21-1 is shown as a pseudogene. CDR3 size: 13 residues. CDR3 loop: CASSLSGDTEAFF. The CDR3 nucleotides are TGTGCCAGCAGCCTGAGTGGGGATACTGAAGCTTTCTTT.

Comments on this clone: Other DNA variants within this sample encode the same CDR3. The gene calls are TRBV12-3 or TRBV12-4 and TRBJ2-7; no firm D call. Trimming removed 9 bases from V and 3 bases from J, with 15 bases in between. The CDR3 is 13 residues long. CDR3 residues: CASRPVMGYEQYF. The CDR3 nucleotides read TGTGCCAGTAGACCCGTGATGGGCTACGAGCAGTACTTC.

This clone was counted a single time. The chain recombines TRBV7-9 with TRBJ2-6, with D unclear. CDR3 length: 13 residues. The V gene's germline CDR1 is SEHNR and CDR2 FQNEAQ (reference sequence). V was pared by 5 bases and J by 6 bases, with 8 bases between. DNA of the CDR3: TGTGCCAGCAGCCCCGTTTTGGCCAACGTCCTGACTTTC. Its protein is CASSPVLANVLTF.

This chain uses TRBV19 with TRBJ1-1, with D possibly matching TRBD1 (6 bases). Trimming removed 7 bases from V and 11 bases from J, with 20 bases in between. This CDR3 comprises 13 residues. The germline gives CDR1 LNHDA, CDR2 SQIVND (reference sequence). CDR3 DNA sequence: TGTGCCAGTAATTCGGGGGCCCGGCGGCGGGCTTTCTTT. This sequence encodes CASNSGARRRAFF.

This chain uses TRBV7-8 with TRBJ1-5, with a possible D match to TRBD1 (5 bases). CDR3 size: 15 residues. CDR1 and CDR2 (germline): SGHVS, FQNEAQ. Trimming took 5 bases from V and 1 from J, leaving 12 bases between them. In DNA form, the CDR3 reads TGTGCCAGCAGCCCCAGCGGGGACAGCAATCAGCCCCAGCATTTT. This gives the protein CASSPSGDSNQPQHF.

The chain joins TRBV6-2 or TRBV6-3 to TRBJ2-1; D possibly corresponds to TRBD2 (6 bases). The germline CDR1 and CDR2 sequences are MNHEY and SVGEGT. Deletions cut 5 bases from V and 7 bases from J, with 12 bases between. CDR3 size: 13 residues. This chain's CDR3 is CASSLRGKNEQFF. The CDR3 DNA reads TGTGCCAGCAGTCTCCGGGGGAAGAATGAGCAGTTCTTC.

The CDR3 DNA follows: TGTGCCAGCAGCGAACGACTAGCGGGGGACAATGAGCAGTTCTTC. Translating it yields CASSERLAGDNEQFF. The genes are TRBV11-3 and TRBJ2-1, with 12 nucleotides matching TRBD2. Germline V lookup: CDR1 SGHNT, CDR2 YENEEA. V lost 5 bases and J lost 5; bases outside the gene matches: 4. The CDR3 is 15 amino acids.

The chain is built from TRBV3-1 (or the pseudogene TRBV3-2) and TRBJ1-5; no reliable D call. The ends were cut back, 1 base at V and 6 bases at J, with 4 bases in the middle. This CDR3 has 12 amino acids. Germline lookup yields CDR1 LGHDT and CDR2 YNNKEL (reference sequence). CDR3 sequence: CASSQGSQPQHF. CDR3 DNA sequence: TGTGCCAGCAGCCAAGGGAGTCAGCCCCAGCATTTT.

The rearrangement joins TRBV7-8 to TRBJ2-7; TRBD1 matches at 8 bases. Losses at the gene ends were 6 bases for V and 2 bases for J; bases not matched to a gene: 9. Germline V gene sequence: CDR1 SGHVS, CDR2 FQNEAQ. The CDR3 runs to 15 residues. CDR3 nucleotides: TGTGCCAGCAGACCGGACGGACAGGGAACCTACGAGCAGTACTTC. As protein: CASRPDGQGTYEQYF.

The CDR3 reads CASSSRDRVTGYTF. The CDR3 DNA is TGTGCCAGCAGCTCGAGGGACAGGGTGACTGGCTACACCTTC. The chain links TRBV7-9 to TRBJ1-2; 9 bases align to TRBD1. The CDR3 extends over 14 amino acids. With V trimmed by 4 bases and J by 7 bases, 7 bases remained unmatched. Germline V gives CDR1 SEHNR, CDR2 FQNEAQ (reference sequence).

This clone has a single count. The chain recombines TRBV6-1 with TRBJ1-4; D ambiguous. The CDR3 sequence is 13 residues long. The germline CDR1 and CDR2 sequences are MNHNS and SASEGT. Between the trimmed V and J ends, which lost 2 bases and 4 bases, there was a span of 5 bases. In nucleotides, the CDR3 is TGTGCCAGCAGTGAACAGATTAATGAAAAACTGTTTTTT. This encodes CASSEQINEKLFF.

V usage is TRBV3-1 (or the pseudogene TRBV3-2) and J usage is TRBJ2-7, with 11 positions matching TRBD1. Losses at the gene ends were 0 bases for V and 2 bases for J; bases not matched to a gene: 0. The CDR3 extends over 15 amino acids. Germline V lookup: CDR1 LGHDT, CDR2 YNNKEL (reference sequence). The CDR3 is CASSQEGQGAYEQYF. CDR3 nucleotide sequence: TGTGCCAGCAGCCAAGAGGGACAGGGGGCCTACGAGCAGTACTTC.

The J gene is TRBJ2-7, the V gene TRBV15, with 12 bases matching TRBD2. The CDR3 contains 16 residues. CDR1 and CDR2 (germline): LNHNV, YYDKDF (reference sequence). V was clipped by 3 bases and J by 4 bases; unmatched bases: 7. CDR3 region: CATSRGTGTSGYEQYF. In DNA form, the CDR3 reads TGTGCCACCAGCAGGGGGACCGGGACTAGCGGGTACGAGCAGTACTTC.

The chain couples TRBV12-3 or TRBV12-4 to TRBJ2-3; D perhaps matches TRBD2 (5 bases). V gave up 7 bases and J gave up 0 bases, with 8 bases separating them. This CDR3 comprises 13 residues. The CDR3 spells CASKGGSTDTQYF. The CDR3 region has the DNA TGTGCCAGCAAAGGCGGGAGCACAGATACGCAGTATTTT.

This CDR3 reads CATSTVRGTATNEKLFF. CDR3 DNA sequence: TGTGCCACCAGCACTGTAAGGGGAACGGCAACTAATGAAAAACTGTTTTTT. The genes are TRBV15 and TRBJ1-4; D might be TRBD1 (5 bases). CDR3 size: 17 residues. Trimming stripped 4 bases from V and 0 bases from J, with 15 bases between. Germline loops: CDR1 LNHNV, CDR2 YYDKDF (reference sequence).

The rearrangement joins TRBV28 to TRBJ2-5, with D possibly called TRBD1 or TRBD2 (5 bases each). The V end was cut by 2 bases, the J end by 6 bases, with 10 bases between. Germline lookup yields CDR1 MDHEN and CDR2 SYDVKM. CDR3 size: 13 residues. The CDR3, as DNA: TGTGCCAGCAGTTTAACCCCGGGACAGACCCAGTACTTC. This encodes CASSLTPGQTQYF.

The gene calls are TRBV19 and TRBJ1-4; D may be TRBD1 (5 bases). Per the germline V gene, CDR1 is LNHDA and CDR2 is SQIVND (reference sequence). Trimming took off 3 bases at V and 0 bases at J, with 8 bases between the two ends. The CDR3 sequence is 15 residues long. The CDR3 reads CASSIPGATNEKLFF. DNA for the CDR3: TGTGCCAGTAGTATCCCGGGGGCAACTAATGAAAAACTGTTTTTT.

The V call is TRBV3-1 (or the pseudogene TRBV3-2), the J call TRBJ1-5; TRBD1 matches at 9 bases. CDR1 and CDR2 (germline): LGHDT, YNNKEL (reference sequence). The trim removed 0 bases at V and 6 bases at J, leaving 3 bases unmatched. This CDR3 region has 15 residues. CDR3 residues: CASSQDSGQGQPQHF. CDR3 DNA sequence: TGTGCCAGCAGCCAAGATTCGGGACAGGGTCAGCCCCAGCATTTT.

The chain joins TRBV6-2 or TRBV6-3 to TRBJ1-2; D perhaps matches TRBD1 (5 bases). This CDR3 is 12 amino acids long. Germline lookup yields CDR1 MNHEY and CDR2 SVGEGT. The V gene lost 6 bases and the J gene lost 7 bases, with 12 bases spanning the gap. The CDR3 here is CASSLRDFGYTF. In nucleotides, the CDR3 is TGTGCCAGCAGCCTCCGGGACTTTGGCTACACCTTC.

The chain uses TRBV6-5 and TRBJ1-1, with 8 bases that match TRBD1. The germline V gene encodes CDR1 MNHEY and CDR2 SVGAGI. V lost 4 bases, J lost 0 bases, and 7 bases stayed unmatched. The CDR3 consists of 16 residues. The CDR3 DNA is TGTGCCAGCAGTTCCGGGACAGGAACCATGAACACTGAAGCTTTCTTT. Translation gives CASSSGTGTMNTEAFF.

The V call is TRBV6-2 or TRBV6-3, the J call TRBJ1-5; 9 bases match TRBD1. The CDR3 contains 17 residues. V gave up 5 bases and J gave up 8 bases; unmatched junction bases: 16. In germline, CDR1 is MNHEY, CDR2 SVGEGT. The CDR3 loop reads CASSRPLHGTGREPQHF. In DNA form, the CDR3 reads TGTGCCAGCAGTCGCCCATTACACGGGACAGGGAGAGAGCCCCAGCATTTT.